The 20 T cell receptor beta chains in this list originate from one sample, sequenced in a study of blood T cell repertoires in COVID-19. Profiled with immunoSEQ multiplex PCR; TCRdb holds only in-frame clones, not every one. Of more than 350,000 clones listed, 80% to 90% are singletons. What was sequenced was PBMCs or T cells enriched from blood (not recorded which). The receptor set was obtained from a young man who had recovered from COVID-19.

This CDR3 reads CAWSAEANEKLFF. The CDR3 DNA is TGTGCCTGGAGTGCCGAGGCTAATGAAAAACTGTTTTTT. The chain links TRBV30 to TRBJ1-4; unclear D gene. The CDR3 length is 13 residues. V gave up 1 base and J gave up 3 bases, with 6 bases separating them. Per the germline V gene, CDR1 is GTSNPN and CDR2 is SVGIG (reference sequence). Full variable domain (rest looked up from reference TRBV30 and TRBJ1-4): SQTIHQWPATLVQPVGSPLSLECTVEGTSNPNLYWYRQAAGRGLQLLFYSVGIGQISSEVPQNLSASRPQDRQFILSSKKLLLSDSGFYLCAWSAEANEKLFFGSGTQLSVL.

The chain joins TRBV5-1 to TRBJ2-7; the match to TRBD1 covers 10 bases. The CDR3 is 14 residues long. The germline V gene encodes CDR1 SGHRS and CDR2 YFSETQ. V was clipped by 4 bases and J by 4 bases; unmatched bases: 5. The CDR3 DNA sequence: TGCGCCAGCAGCATTGACAGGGGGCGTTACGAGCAGTACTTC. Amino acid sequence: CASSIDRGRYEQYF.

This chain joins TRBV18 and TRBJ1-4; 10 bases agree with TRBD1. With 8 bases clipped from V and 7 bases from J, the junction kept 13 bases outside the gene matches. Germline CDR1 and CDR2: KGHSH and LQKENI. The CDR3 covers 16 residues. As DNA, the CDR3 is TGTGCCAGCCACAAGGGACAGGGGCGCGGCAGTGAAAAACTGTTTTTT. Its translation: CASHKGQGRGSEKLFF.

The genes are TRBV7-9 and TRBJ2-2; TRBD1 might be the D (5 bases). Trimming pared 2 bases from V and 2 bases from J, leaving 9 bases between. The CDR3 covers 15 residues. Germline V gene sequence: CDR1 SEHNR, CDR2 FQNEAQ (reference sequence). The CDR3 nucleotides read TGTGCCAGCAGCTTAAGCAGGGCTAACACCGGGGAGCTGTTTTTT. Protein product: CASSLSRANTGELFF.

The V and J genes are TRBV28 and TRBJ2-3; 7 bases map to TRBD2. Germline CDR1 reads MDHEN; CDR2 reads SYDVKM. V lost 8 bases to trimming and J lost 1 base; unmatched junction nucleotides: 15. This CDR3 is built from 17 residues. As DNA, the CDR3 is TGTGCCAGCTCTGCTACTCCCTGGGAGGGGCGCACAGATACGCAGTATTTT. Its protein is CASSATPWEGRTDTQYF.

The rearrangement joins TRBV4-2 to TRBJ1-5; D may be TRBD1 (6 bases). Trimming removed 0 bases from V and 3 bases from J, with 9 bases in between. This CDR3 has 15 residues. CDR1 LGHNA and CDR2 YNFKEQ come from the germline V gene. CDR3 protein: CASSQDWGHNQPQHF. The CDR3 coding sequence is TGTGCCAGCAGCCAAGATTGGGGGCACAATCAGCCCCAGCATTTT.

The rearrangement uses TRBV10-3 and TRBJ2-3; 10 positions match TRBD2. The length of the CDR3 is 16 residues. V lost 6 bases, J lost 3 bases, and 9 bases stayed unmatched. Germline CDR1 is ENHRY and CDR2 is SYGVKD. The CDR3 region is CAIRGSSGSTTDTQYF. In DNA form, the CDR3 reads TGTGCCATCAGAGGCTCTAGCGGGAGTACAACAGATACGCAGTATTTT.

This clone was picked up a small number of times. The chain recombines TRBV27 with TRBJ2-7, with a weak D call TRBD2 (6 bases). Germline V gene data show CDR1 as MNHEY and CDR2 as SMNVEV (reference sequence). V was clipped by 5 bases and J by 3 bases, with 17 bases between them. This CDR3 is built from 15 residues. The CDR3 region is CASSLRPAGHYEQYF. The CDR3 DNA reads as TGTGCCAGCAGTCTACGCCCGGCGGGGCACTACGAGCAGTACTTC.

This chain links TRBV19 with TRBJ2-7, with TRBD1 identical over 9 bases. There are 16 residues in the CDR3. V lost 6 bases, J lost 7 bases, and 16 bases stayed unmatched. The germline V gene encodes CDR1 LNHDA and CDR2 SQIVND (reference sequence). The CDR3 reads CASRVSGTGKTGEQYF. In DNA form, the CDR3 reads TGTGCCAGTAGGGTATCCGGGACAGGGAAAACGGGGGAGCAGTACTTC.

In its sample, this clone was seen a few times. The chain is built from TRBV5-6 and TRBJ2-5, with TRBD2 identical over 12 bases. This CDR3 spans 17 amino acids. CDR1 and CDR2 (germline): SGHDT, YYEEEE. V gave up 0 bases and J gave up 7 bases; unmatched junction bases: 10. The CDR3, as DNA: TGTGCCAGCAGCTTGGAAGCTAGCGGGAGGGTTGAGGGGACCCAGTACTTC. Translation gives CASSLEASGRVEGTQYF. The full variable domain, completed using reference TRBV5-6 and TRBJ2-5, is DAGVTQSPTHLIKTRGQQVTLRCSPKSGHDTVSWYQQALGQGPQFIFQYYEEEERQRGNFPDRFSGHQFPNYSSELNVNALLLGDSALYLCASSLEASGRVEGTQYFGPGTRLLVL.

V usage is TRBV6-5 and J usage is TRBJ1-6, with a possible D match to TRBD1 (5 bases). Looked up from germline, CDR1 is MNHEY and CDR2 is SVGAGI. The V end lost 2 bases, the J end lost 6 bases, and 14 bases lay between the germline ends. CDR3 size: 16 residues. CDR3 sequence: CASSYHTTATNSPLHF. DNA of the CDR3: TGTGCCAGCAGTTACCACACGACAGCCACTAATTCACCCCTCCACTTT.

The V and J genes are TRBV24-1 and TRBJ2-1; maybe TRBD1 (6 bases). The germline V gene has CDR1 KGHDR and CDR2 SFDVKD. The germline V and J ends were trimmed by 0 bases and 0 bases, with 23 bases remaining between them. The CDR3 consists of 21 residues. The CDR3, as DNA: TGTGCCACCAGTGATTTGGGGGGCATGGACCAGCCCTCACCCTCCTACAATGAGCAGTTCTTC. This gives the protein CATSDLGGMDQPSPSYNEQFF.

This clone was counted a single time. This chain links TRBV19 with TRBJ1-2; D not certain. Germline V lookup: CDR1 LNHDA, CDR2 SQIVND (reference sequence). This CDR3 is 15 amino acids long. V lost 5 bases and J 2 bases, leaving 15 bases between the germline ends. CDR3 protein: CASSLDRRENYGYTF. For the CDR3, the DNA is TGTGCCAGTAGTTTGGATCGGCGGGAAAACTATGGCTACACCTTC.

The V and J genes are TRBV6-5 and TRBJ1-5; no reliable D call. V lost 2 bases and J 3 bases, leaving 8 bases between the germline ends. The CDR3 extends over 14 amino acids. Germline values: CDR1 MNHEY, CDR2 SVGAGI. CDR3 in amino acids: CASSYGRLNQPQHF. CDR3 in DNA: TGTGCCAGCAGTTACGGCAGGCTCAATCAGCCCCAGCATTTT.

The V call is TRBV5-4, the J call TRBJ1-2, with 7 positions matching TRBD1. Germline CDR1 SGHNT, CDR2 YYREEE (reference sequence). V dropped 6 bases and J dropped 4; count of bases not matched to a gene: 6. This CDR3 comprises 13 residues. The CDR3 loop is CASTKGALYGYTF. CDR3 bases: TGTGCCAGCACCAAGGGGGCCCTCTATGGCTACACCTTC.

The CDR3 loop reads CASSFGTGLNQPQHF. The CDR3 DNA reads as TGTGCCAGCAGCTTTGGGACAGGCCTAAATCAGCCCCAGCATTTT. The V and J genes are TRBV5-8 and TRBJ1-5; 8 positions match TRBD1. V gave up 2 bases and J gave up 4 bases; unmatched junction bases: 5. The germline V gene has CDR1 SGHTS and CDR2 YDEGEE. The CDR3 consists of 15 residues.

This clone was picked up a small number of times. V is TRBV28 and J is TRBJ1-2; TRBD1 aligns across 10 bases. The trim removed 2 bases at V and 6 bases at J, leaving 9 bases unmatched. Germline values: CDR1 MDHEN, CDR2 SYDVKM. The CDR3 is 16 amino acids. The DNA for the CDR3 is TGTGCCAGCAGTTTAGGGACAGGGGTCCTTAGGGATGGCTACACCTTC. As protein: CASSLGTGVLRDGYTF.

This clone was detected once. Written as DNA, the CDR3 is TGTGCCAGCAGCTCAAAGCTTAGCGGGGCCTCCTACAATGAGCAGTTCTTC. Protein product: CASSSKLSGASYNEQFF. This chain links TRBV11-2 with TRBJ2-1, with TRBD2 matching over 8 bases. The germline V gene encodes CDR1 SGHAT and CDR2 FQNNGV. The junction had 8 bases not matched to a gene; V was cut back by 4 bases and J by 0 bases. The CDR3 covers 17 residues.

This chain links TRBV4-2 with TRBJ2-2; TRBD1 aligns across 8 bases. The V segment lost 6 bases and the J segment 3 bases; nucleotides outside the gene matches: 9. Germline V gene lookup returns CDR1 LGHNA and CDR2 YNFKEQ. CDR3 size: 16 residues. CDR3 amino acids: CASSRAGTGDTGELFF. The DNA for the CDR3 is TGTGCCAGCAGTAGGGCAGGGACAGGTGACACCGGGGAGCTGTTTTTT.

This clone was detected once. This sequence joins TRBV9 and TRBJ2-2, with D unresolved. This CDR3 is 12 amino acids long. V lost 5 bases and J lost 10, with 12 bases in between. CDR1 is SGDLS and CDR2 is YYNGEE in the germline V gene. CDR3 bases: TGTGCCAGCAGTCTTAGCCCCTTGGAGCTGTTTTTT. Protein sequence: CASSLSPLELFF.